These T cell receptor beta chains were read from a single sample in a study of blood T cell repertoires in COVID-19. The assay was immunoSEQ multiplex PCR, and TCRdb's table has in-frame clones only and misses some. Of a few hundred thousand clones listed, approximately 82% are singletons. Sequencing input: peripheral blood. Receptor source: a man aged 55 to 70 who had recovered from COVID-19. The CDR3 runs from the conserved cysteine through the conserved F or W. A D gene is named only where the DNA matches it firmly. Not all rows give a size; the values are once, few, many and, for expanded clones, a class.

v_call	clone_size	d_call	j_call	cdr3_aa	cdr3_nt
TRBV7-8	few	.	TRBJ1-5	CASSLYQGSGDQPQHF	TGTGCCAGCAGCTTATACCAGGGAAGTGGCGATCAGCCCCAGCATTTT
TRBV18	once	.	TRBJ2-1	CASSPAGFSYNEQFF	TGTGCCAGCTCACCCGCGGGGTTCTCCTACAATGAGCAGTTCTTC
TRBV6-6	.	TRBD2	TRBJ2-7	CASSWTKRGASYEQYF	TGTGCCAGCAGTTGGACCAAGCGGGGGGCGTCCTACGAGCAGTACTTC
TRBV2	.	TRBD2	TRBJ2-1	CASSASGSRMNEQFF	TGTGCCAGCAGTGCTAGCGGGAGTAGAATGAATGAGCAGTTCTTC
TRBV10-2	.	TRBD2	TRBJ2-5	CASSRDYRETQYF	TGCGCCAGCAGTCGGGACTATCGAGAGACCCAGTACTTC
TRBV5-1	.	.	TRBJ2-2	CASRRELIDTGELFF	TGCGCCAGCAGACGGGAGTTAATTGACACCGGGGAGCTGTTTTTT
TRBV5-6	.	.	TRBJ2-4	CASSLQDRLPGIQYF	TGTGCCAGCAGCTTGCAGGACAGACTTCCTGGCATTCAGTACTTC
TRBV3-1/TRBV3-2	.	TRBD1	TRBJ2-3	CASSLWTGISTDTQYF	TGTGCCAGCAGCCTCTGGACAGGGATAAGCACAGATACGCAGTATTTT
TRBV7-9	.	TRBD2	TRBJ2-3	CASSLGPAGADTQYF	TGTGCCAGCAGCTTAGGCCCCGCGGGGGCAGATACGCAGTATTTT
TRBV19	.	.	TRBJ1-1	CASIDGRLAMNTEAFF	TGTGCCAGTATCGATGGCAGGTTGGCCATGAACACTGAAGCTTTCTTT